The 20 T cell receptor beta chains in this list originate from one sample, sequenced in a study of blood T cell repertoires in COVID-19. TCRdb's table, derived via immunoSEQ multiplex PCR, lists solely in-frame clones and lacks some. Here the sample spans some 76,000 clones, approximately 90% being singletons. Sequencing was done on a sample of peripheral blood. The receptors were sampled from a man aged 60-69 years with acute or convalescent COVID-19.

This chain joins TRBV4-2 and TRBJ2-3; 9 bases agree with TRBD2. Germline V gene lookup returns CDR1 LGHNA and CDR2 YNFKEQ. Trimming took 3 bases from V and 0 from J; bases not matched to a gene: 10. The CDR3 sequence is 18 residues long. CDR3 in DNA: TGTGCCAGCAGCCAGTCCTCTGGACTAGCGCTCAGCACAGATACGCAGTATTTT. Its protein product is CASSQSSGLALSTDTQYF.

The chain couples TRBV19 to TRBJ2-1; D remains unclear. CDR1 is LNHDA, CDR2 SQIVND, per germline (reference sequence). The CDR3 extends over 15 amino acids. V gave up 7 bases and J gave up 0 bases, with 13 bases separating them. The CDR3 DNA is TGTGCCAGTAAAGAGAGGCGATCCTCCTACAATGAGCAGTTCTTC. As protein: CASKERRSSYNEQFF.

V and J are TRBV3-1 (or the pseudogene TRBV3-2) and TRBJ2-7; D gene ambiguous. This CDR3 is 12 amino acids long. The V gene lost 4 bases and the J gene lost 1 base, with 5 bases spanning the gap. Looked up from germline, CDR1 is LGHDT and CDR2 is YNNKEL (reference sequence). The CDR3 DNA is TGTGCCAGCAGCCTCCTGTCCTACGAGCAGTACTTC. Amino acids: CASSLLSYEQYF.

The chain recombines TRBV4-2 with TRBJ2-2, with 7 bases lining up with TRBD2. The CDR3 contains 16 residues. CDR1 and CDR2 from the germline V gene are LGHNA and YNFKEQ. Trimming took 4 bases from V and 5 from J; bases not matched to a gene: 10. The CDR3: CASSRSTSVGTGELFF. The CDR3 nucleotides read TGTGCCAGCAGCCGATCTACTAGCGTTGGGACCGGGGAGCTGTTTTTT.

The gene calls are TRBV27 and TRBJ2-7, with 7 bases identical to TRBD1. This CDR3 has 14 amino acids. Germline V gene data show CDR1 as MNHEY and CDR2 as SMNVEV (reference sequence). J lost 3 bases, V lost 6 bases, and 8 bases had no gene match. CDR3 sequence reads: CASRSRDRDYEQYF. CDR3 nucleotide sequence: TGTGCCAGCAGAAGCCGGGACAGAGACTACGAGCAGTACTTC.

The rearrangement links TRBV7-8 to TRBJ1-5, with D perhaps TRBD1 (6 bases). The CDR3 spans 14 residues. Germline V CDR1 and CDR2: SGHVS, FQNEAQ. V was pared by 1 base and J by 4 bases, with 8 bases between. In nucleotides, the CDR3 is TGTGCCAGCAGCTTAGAGGGGGGGAATCAGCCCCAGCATTTT. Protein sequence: CASSLEGGNQPQHF.

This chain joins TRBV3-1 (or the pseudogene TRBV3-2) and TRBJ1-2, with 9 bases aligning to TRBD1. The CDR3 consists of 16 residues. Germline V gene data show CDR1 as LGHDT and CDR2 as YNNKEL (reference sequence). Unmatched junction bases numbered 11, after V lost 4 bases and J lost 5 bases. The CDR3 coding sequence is TGTGCCAGCAGCCTATCTAGGACAGGGGTAAGGTATGGCTACACCTTC. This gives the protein CASSLSRTGVRYGYTF.

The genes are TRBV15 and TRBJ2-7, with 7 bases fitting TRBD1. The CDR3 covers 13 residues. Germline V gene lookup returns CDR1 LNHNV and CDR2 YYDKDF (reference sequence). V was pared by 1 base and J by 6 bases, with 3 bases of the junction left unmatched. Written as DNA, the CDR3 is TGTGCCACCAGCAGAGGGACAGGTCTCGAGCAGTACTTC. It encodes CATSRGTGLEQYF. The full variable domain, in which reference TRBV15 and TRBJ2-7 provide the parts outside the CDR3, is DAMVIQNPRYQVTQFGKPVTLSCSQTLNHNVMYWYQQKSSQAPKLLFHYYDKDFNNEADTPDNFQSRRPNTSFCFLDIRSPGLGDTAMYLCATSRGTGLEQYFGPGTRLTVT.

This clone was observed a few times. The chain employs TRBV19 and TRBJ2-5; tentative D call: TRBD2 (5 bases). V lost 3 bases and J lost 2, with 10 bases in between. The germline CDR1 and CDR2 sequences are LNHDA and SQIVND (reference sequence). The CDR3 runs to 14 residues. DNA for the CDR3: TGTGCCAGTAGTATTTCCGGGGTACAAGAGACCCAGTACTTC. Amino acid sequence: CASSISGVQETQYF.

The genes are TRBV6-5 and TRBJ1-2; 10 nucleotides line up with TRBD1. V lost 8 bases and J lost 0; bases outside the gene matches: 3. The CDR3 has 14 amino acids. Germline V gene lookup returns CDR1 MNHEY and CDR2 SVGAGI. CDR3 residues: CASGDRGPNYGYTF. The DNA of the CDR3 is TGTGCCAGCGGAGACAGGGGGCCTAACTATGGCTACACCTTC.

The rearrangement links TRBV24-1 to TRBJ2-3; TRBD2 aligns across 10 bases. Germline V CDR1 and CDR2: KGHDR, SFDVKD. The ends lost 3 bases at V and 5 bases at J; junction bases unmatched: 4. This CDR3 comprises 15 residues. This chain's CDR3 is CATSDQAGGRDTQYF. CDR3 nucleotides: TGTGCCACCAGTGATCAAGCGGGGGGGAGAGATACGCAGTATTTT.

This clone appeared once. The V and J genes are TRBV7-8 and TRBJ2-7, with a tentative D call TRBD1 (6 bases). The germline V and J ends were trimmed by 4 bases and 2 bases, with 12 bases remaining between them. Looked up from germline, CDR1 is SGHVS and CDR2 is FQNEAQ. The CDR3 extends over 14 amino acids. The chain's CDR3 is CASSSGTQTYEQYF. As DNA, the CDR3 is TGTGCCAGCAGCTCGGGGACACAAACCTACGAGCAGTACTTC.

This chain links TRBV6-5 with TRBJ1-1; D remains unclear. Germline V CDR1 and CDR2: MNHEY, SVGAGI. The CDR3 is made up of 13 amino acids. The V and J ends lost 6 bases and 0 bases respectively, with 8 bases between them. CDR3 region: CASRSTVNTEAFF. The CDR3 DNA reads TGTGCCAGCAGATCCACTGTGAACACTGAAGCTTTCTTT.

CDR3 nucleotide sequence: TGTGCCAGCAGTCCGCCGGGACAGCACAATGAGCAGTTCTTC. It encodes CASSPPGQHNEQFF. The chain joins TRBV6-5 to TRBJ2-1, with 7 bases lining up with TRBD1. V gave up 5 bases and J gave up 5 bases; unmatched junction bases: 6. CDR3 length: 14 residues. CDR1 is MNHEY and CDR2 is SVGAGI in the germline V gene.

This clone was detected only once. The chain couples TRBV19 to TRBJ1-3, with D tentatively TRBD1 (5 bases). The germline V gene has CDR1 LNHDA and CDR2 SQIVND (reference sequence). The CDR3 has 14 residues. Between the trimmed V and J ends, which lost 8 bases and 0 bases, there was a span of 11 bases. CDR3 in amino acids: CASSQGLSGNTIYF. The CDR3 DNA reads TGTGCCAGTTCCCAGGGCCTCTCTGGAAACACCATATATTTT.

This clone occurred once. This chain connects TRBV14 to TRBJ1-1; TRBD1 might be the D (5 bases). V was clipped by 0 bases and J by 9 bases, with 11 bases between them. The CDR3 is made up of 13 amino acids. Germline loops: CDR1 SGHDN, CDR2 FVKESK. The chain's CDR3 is CASSQDRRGQAFF. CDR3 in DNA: TGTGCCAGCAGCCAAGATCGAAGGGGTCAAGCTTTCTTT.

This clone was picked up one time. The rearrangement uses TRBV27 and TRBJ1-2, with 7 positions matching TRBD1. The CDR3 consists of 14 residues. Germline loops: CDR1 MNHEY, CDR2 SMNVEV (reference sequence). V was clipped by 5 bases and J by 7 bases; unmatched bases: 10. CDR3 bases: TGTGCCAGCAGTCCAAACCCGACAGGGCTTGGCTACACCTTC. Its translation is CASSPNPTGLGYTF.

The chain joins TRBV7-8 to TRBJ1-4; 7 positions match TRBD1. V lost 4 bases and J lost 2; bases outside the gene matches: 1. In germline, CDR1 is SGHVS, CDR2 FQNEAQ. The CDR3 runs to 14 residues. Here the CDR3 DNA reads TGTGCCAGCAGCTGGGACAGTACTAATGAAAAACTGTTTTTT. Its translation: CASSWDSTNEKLFF.

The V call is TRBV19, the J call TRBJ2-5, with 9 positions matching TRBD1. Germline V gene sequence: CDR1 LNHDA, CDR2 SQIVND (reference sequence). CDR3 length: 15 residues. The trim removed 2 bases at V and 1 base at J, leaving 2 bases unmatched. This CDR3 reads CASSITGGLQETQYF. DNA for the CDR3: TGTGCCAGTAGTATAACAGGGGGCCTCCAAGAGACCCAGTACTTC.

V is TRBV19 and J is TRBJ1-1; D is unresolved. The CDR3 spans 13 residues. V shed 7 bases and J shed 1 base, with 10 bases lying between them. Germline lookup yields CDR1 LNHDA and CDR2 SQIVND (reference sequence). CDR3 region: CASTNTRNTEAFF. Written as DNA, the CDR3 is TGTGCCAGTACCAATACCAGGAACACTGAAGCTTTCTTT.